This TCR beta chain was recorded in a study of blood T cell repertoires in COVID-19. This CDR3 region has 13 residues. The germline V gene has CDR1 SNHLY and CDR2 FYNNEI. The junction had 6 bases not matched to a gene; V was cut back by 6 bases and J by 8 bases. Profiled with immunoSEQ multiplex PCR; TCRdb holds only in-frame clones, not every one. The sample records around 75,000 clones, around 90% being singletons. The chain is built from TRBV2 and TRBJ1-2, with 10 positions matching TRBD1. The sequence was obtained from a human donor in a cohort sampled during active COVID-19. Sequencing used peripheral blood. CDR3 in DNA: TGTGCCAGCAGAGGGACAGGGGTCGAGGGCTACACCTTC. It specifies CASRGTGVEGYTF.